These 12 T cell receptor beta chains originate from one sample sequenced in a study of regulatory and conventional T cells in RAG deficiency. The repertoire was sequenced with immunoSEQ multiplex PCR; TCRdb's copy has only in-frame clones and lacks some. The table shows 15,000 to 20,000 clones, with approximately 88% occurring only once. Genomic DNA came from blood regulatory T cells gated CD4+ CD25-high CD127-low. These data were also filed under a second study, of regulatory T cells. From that study: The primer mix had 52 TRBV and 13 TRBJ primers.

Sequenced material: Tregs sorted from blood. The receptor set was obtained from a human donor in good health.

This chain uses TRBV18 with TRBJ2-6, with 10 bases matching TRBD1. The junction had 9 bases not matched to a gene; V was cut back by 6 bases and J by 4 bases. This CDR3 comprises 17 residues. Per germline, CDR1 KGHSH and CDR2 LQKENI. The CDR3 region has the DNA TGTGCCAGCTCGCATTTGACAGGGGGCGCCGGGGCCAACGTCCTGACTTTC. This translates into CASSHLTGGAGANVLTF.

As to this clone: The same CDR3 can be traced to other DNA sequences in this sample. The J gene is TRBJ2-5, the V gene TRBV2, with unresolved D. There are 12 residues in the CDR3. Germline CDR1 SNHLY, CDR2 FYNNEI. Trimming shortened V by 8 bases and J by 1 base, and 8 bases separated the two germline ends. CDR3 protein: CASAELQETQYF. The CDR3 DNA reads TGTGCCAGCGCGGAGCTCCAAGAGACCCAGTACTTC.

The chain uses TRBV20-1 and TRBJ2-3; D remains unclear. The CDR3 extends over 11 amino acids. The germline V and J ends were trimmed by 6 bases and 2 bases, with 6 bases remaining between them. Germline loops: CDR1 DFQATT, CDR2 SNEGSKA (reference sequence). This CDR3 reads CSAMTTDTQYF. CDR3 nucleotides: TGCAGTGCCATGACCACAGATACGCAGTATTTT.

A note on this clone: The junction differs from germline at one of its ends, possibly a read error. The V gene is TRBV19, the J gene TRBJ2-5; 7 bases fit TRBD1. Germline V lookup: CDR1 LNHDA, CDR2 SQIVND (reference sequence). The CDR3 has 14 amino acids. In nucleotides, the CDR3 is TGTGTCAGTAGGAGTACAGGGGCAGGCGAGACCCAGTACTTC. This gives the protein CVSRSTGAGETQYF.

This clone was found a few times. V and J are TRBV19 and TRBJ1-5, with D possibly matching TRBD1 (5 bases). The CDR3 is 17 amino acids. Germline V CDR1 and CDR2: LNHDA, SQIVND (reference sequence). Trimming stripped 3 bases from V and 7 bases from J, with 22 bases between. The CDR3 coding sequence is TGTGCCAGTAGTATCTCCACCGGGACCGTCCGGTTCCAGCCCCAGCATTTT. Encoded protein: CASSISTGTVRFQPQHF.

The J gene is TRBJ2-5, the V gene TRBV7-6; D not certain. The V end lost 2 bases, the J end lost 5 bases, and 9 bases lay between the germline ends. Germline CDR1 reads SGHVS; CDR2 reads FNYEAQ. The CDR3 runs to 13 residues. In DNA, the CDR3 is TGTGCCAGCAGCTTACCTGGGGTGGAGACCCAGTACTTC. It encodes CASSLPGVETQYF.

The rearrangement joins TRBV11-2 to TRBJ2-3; a weak D match, TRBD1 (5 bases). Trimming shortened V by 6 bases and J by 8 bases, and 15 bases separated the two germline ends. The CDR3 contains 13 residues. CDR1 and CDR2 from the germline V gene are SGHAT and FQNNGV. The chain's CDR3 is CASSLRQFVTQYF. DNA for the CDR3: TGTGCCAGCAGTCTTAGACAGTTTGTTACGCAGTATTTT.

A few counts support this clone. V usage is TRBV7-2 and J usage is TRBJ2-3; 10 positions match TRBD2. The length of the CDR3 is 18 residues. CDR1 SGHTA and CDR2 FQGNSA come from the germline V gene. With 5 bases clipped from V and 4 bases from J, the junction kept 15 bases outside the gene matches. CDR3 in DNA: TGTGCCAGCAGCCGTAGGCTACTAGCGGGGACCAGTCCAGATACGCAGTATTTT. This encodes CASSRRLLAGTSPDTQYF.

The V gene is TRBV7-8, the J gene TRBJ2-7, with 8 bases lining up with TRBD2. V lost 7 bases, J lost 2 bases, and 13 bases stayed unmatched. CDR3 size: 16 residues. CDR1 is SGHVS and CDR2 is FQNEAQ in the germline V gene. The CDR3 reads CASTTSQRGFPYEQYF. The CDR3 DNA follows: TGTGCCAGCACCACCAGCCAGCGGGGGTTTCCCTACGAGCAGTACTTC.

The DNA of the CDR3 is TGTGCCAGCAGCCAAGCACAGGGTTCACCCCTCCACTTT. Its protein product is CASSQAQGSPLHF. The chain couples TRBV4-2 to TRBJ1-6; D perhaps matches TRBD1 (6 bases). The CDR3 totals 13 residues. The V end lost 1 base, the J end lost 9 bases, and 7 bases lay between the germline ends. Germline CDR1 is LGHNA and CDR2 is YNFKEQ.

This chain links TRBV30 with TRBJ1-1, with unresolved D. The germline CDR1 and CDR2 sequences are GTSNPN and SVGIG (reference sequence). This CDR3 region has 12 residues. V lost 0 bases and J lost 11, with 13 bases in between. The CDR3 is CAWSVAAASAFF. CDR3 nucleotide sequence: TGTGCCTGGAGTGTAGCGGCGGCGTCGGCTTTCTTT.

Details on this clone: An end of the junction differs from the germline gene, which may be a read error. The chain combines TRBV18 with TRBJ2-3, with D maybe TRBD1 (6 bases). CDR3 length: 13 residues. Germline lookup yields CDR1 KGHSH and CDR2 LQKENI. This chain's CDR3 is CASSPNRQVEKNF. The CDR3 coding sequence is TGTGCCAGCTCACCTAACCGACAGGTGGAAAAGAATTTT.